The subject of this entry is one T cell receptor beta chain. A single record per CDR3 protein comes from TCRdb applying MiXCR to the 5' RACE reads. The sample has roughly 46,000 distinct CDR3 sequences, roughly 6.6% seen once. With 4 bases removed from V and 2 bases from J, the gap between germline ends came to 15 bases. The CDR3 has 16 amino acids. Germline-derived CDR1 and CDR2 are KGHDR and SFDVKD. The sample comes from a study of early T cells in non-severe SARS-CoV-2 infection. At the level of the study: Chains were not paired, and sequencing was done on bulk RNA from unsorted whole blood.

The source is an adult who was a healthcare worker with PCR-confirmed SARS-CoV-2 infection or an uninfected control (not recorded which). The sample comprised whole blood. This chain links TRBV24-1 with TRBJ2-3, with D perhaps TRBD1 (6 bases). The CDR3 loop is CATSDATGSPTDTQYF. In nucleotides, the CDR3 is TGTGCCACCAGTGACGCGACAGGATCCCCCACAGATACGCAGTATTTT.